This T cell receptor beta chain comes out of a study of blood T cell repertoires in COVID-19. Study at large: Whether acute or convalescent, the COVID-19 samples came from the United States, Italy and Spain.

Per the germline V gene, CDR1 is SGHTA and CDR2 is FQGNSA. The germline V and J ends were trimmed by 1 base and 5 bases, with 15 bases remaining between them. The CDR3 has 16 amino acids. Assay used: immunoSEQ multiplex PCR; TCRdb lists only in-frame clones, some missing. The table lists approximately 170,000 clones, around 85% of them singletons. The receptor was derived from a man aged 55 to 69 who had recovered from COVID-19. Source material: peripheral blood. This chain joins TRBV7-2 and TRBJ1-5; weak D call: TRBD1 (6 bases). CDR3 residues: CASSLVAGEGYQPQHF. The CDR3 DNA sequence: TGTGCCAGCAGCTTAGTGGCAGGGGAAGGGTATCAGCCCCAGCATTTT.